Below, 3 T cell receptor beta chains from the same sample are listed, as sequenced in a study of response to subunit inactivated influenza vaccine. TCRdb re-called the RT-PCR reads with MiXCR, one entry per CDR3 protein. The sample lists about 700,000 distinct CDR3 sequences; 15% to 19% were seen once. The sample in question was PBMCs from blood, obtained 11 to 12 days after vaccination. All receptors derive from a man in his fifties or sixties who received an inactivated influenza vaccine.

The V call is TRBV9, the J call TRBJ2-3, with D possibly matching TRBD1 (6 bases). The V and J ends lost 0 bases and 2 bases respectively, with 13 bases between them. The CDR3 contains 16 residues. Germline assignment: CDR1 SGDLS and CDR2 YYNGEE. CDR3 amino acids: CASSVEGTSLTDTQYF. CDR3 DNA sequence: TGTGCCAGCAGCGTAGAAGGGACATCGCTCACAGATACGCAGTATTTT.

The chain couples TRBV6-1 to TRBJ2-1; D remains ambiguous. Germline values: CDR1 MNHNS, CDR2 SASEGT. The CDR3 length is 12 residues. Trimming left V 1 base short and J 9 bases short, with 7 bases between. The CDR3 bases are TGTGCCAGCAGTGAAGTAAGAAGTGAGCAGTTCTTC. This codes for CASSEVRSEQFF.

This clonotype was recorded at least ten times. The gene calls are TRBV24-1 and TRBJ2-2; weak D call: TRBD1 (6 bases). This CDR3 region has 18 residues. Germline V gene data show CDR1 as KGHDR and CDR2 as SFDVKD. V dropped 3 bases and J dropped 0 bases, with 16 bases sitting between them. In nucleotides, the CDR3 is TGTGCCACCAGTGATGCGACAGGAGGCCCCGCGAACACCGGGGAGCTGTTTTTT. As protein: CATSDATGGPANTGELFF.